The 22 T cell receptor beta chains below were found in one sample sequenced in a study of regulatory T cells in long-lasting Graves disease. Sample time point: newly diagnosed GD, antithyroid drugs for less than 3 months. The TCR library was made from RNA extracted from PBMCs. For TCR beta, libraries came from iRepertoire HTBI primers and Arm-PCR of CDR3 regions. MiXCR, run by TCRdb on the multiplex PCR reads, gives a single entry per CDR3 protein. The table has 400,000 to 500,000 distinct CDR3 sequences, about 14% seen once. These data were likewise used in another study, on T cells in Graves' hyperthyroidism and ophthalmopathy.

This specimen consisted of peripheral blood mononuclear cells (PBMCs), obtained at new diagnosis, from a patient treated with antithyroid drugs. The receptors originated from a woman aged 45-60 years with Graves disease.

This clonotype was counted between two and nine times. The chain combines TRBV5-6 with TRBJ2-7; 11 bases are a match to TRBD1. Germline V lookup: CDR1 SGHDT, CDR2 YYEEEE. J lost 5 bases, V lost 4 bases, and 8 bases had no gene match. This CDR3 spans 15 amino acids. Written as DNA, the CDR3 is TGTGCCAGCAGCCCGAAGGGACAGGGGGGGCACGAGCAGTACTTC. It is translated as CASSPKGQGGHEQYF.

The sample holds many counts of this clonotype. The chain couples TRBV5-6 to TRBJ2-6; unclear D gene. V shed 3 bases and J shed 0 bases, with 7 bases lying between them. CDR3 length: 15 residues. Germline values: CDR1 SGHDT, CDR2 YYEEEE. CDR3 sequence (DNA): TGTGCCAGCAGCTCCCAGAGCTCTGGGGCCAACGTCCTGACTTTC. Protein product: CASSSQSSGANVLTF. Drawing the rest from reference TRBV5-6 and TRBJ2-6, the complete variable domain is DAGVTQSPTHLIKTRGQQVTLRCSPKSGHDTVSWYQQALGQGPQFIFQYYEEEERQRGNFPDRFSGHQFPNYSSELNVNALLLGDSALYLCASSSQSSGANVLTFGAGSRLTVL.

This clonotype showed up many times. CDR3 protein: CSVDRGRYGYTF. Written as DNA, the CDR3 is TGCAGCGTTGACCGGGGAAGGTATGGCTACACCTTC. The gene calls are TRBV29-1 and TRBJ1-2, with D unclear. The CDR3 consists of 12 residues. The germline CDR1 and CDR2 sequences are SQVTM and ANQGSEA. V lost 3 bases and J 5 bases, leaving 10 bases between the germline ends.

At least ten counts were recorded for this clonotype. This chain links TRBV29-1 with TRBJ1-1, with 8 bases lining up with TRBD1. J gave up 1 base and V 7 bases, and 11 bases lay outside the gene matches. Germline V gives CDR1 SQVTM, CDR2 ANQGSEA. The CDR3 is made up of 15 amino acids. CDR3 region: CSGRVWGQANTEAFF. The CDR3 DNA reads TGCAGCGGGCGGGTATGGGGACAGGCGAACACTGAAGCTTTCTTT.

This clonotype was found many times. V is TRBV5-1 and J is TRBJ2-1; D is perhaps TRBD2 (6 bases). Germline V lookup: CDR1 SGHRS, CDR2 YFSETQ. This CDR3 is 16 amino acids long. The ends were cut back, 4 bases at V and 4 bases at J, with 18 bases in the middle. DNA of the CDR3: TGCGCCAGCAGCAGCGAGCCGGGAGTAGGTTACAATGAGCAGTTCTTC. Its protein product is CASSSEPGVGYNEQFF.

This clonotype was seen a handful of times. V gene TRBV6-2 or TRBV6-3 combines with J gene TRBJ2-1, with no clear D. The germline V gene has CDR1 MNHEY and CDR2 SVGEGT. This CDR3 has 12 amino acids. The V and J ends lost 2 bases and 9 bases respectively, with 8 bases between them. The DNA for the CDR3 is TGTGCCAGCAGTTACAGAGGTTCTGAGCAGTTCTTC. Translated, it gives CASSYRGSEQFF.

About this clonotype itself: Since a far larger clone is one base different, this is likely a read error. This chain uses TRBV11-2 with TRBJ2-4; D is possibly TRBD2 (6 bases). The J call may be mistaken, given a closer DNA end match to TRBJ2-5. Germline V gene lookup returns CDR1 SGHAT and CDR2 FQNNGV. The CDR3 covers 15 residues. Here the CDR3 DNA reads TGTGCCAGCAGCCAAGTTTTCGGGAGTGAAGAGACCCAGTACTTC. It translates to CASSQVFGSEETQYF.

This chain uses TRBV18 with TRBJ1-2; 7 bases agree with TRBD1. With V trimmed by 1 base and J by 2 bases, 7 bases remained unmatched. This CDR3 spans 16 amino acids. Looked up from germline, CDR1 is KGHSH and CDR2 is LQKENI. The CDR3 DNA sequence: TGTGCCAGCTCACCACGATCAGGGACAGACAACTATGGCTACACCTTC. Protein: CASSPRSGTDNYGYTF.

The sample holds many counts of this clonotype. The chain employs TRBV11-2 and TRBJ2-1, with 11 bases fitting TRBD2. The CDR3 contains 15 residues. J was trimmed by 4 bases and V by 4 bases; bases with no gene match: 3. Germline CDR1 is SGHAT and CDR2 is FQNNGV. This CDR3 is CASSSLAGAYNEQFF. CDR3 bases: TGTGCCAGCAGCTCACTAGCGGGAGCATACAATGAGCAGTTCTTC.

This clonotype was detected ten times or more. The rearrangement links TRBV10-3 to TRBJ2-6; D may match TRBD1 or TRBD2 (5 bases each). The germline gives CDR1 ENHRY, CDR2 SYGVKD. V was shortened by 2 bases and J by 4 bases, with 12 bases between the two germline ends. The CDR3 runs to 16 residues. The CDR3 here is CAISEVGRGGANVLTF. In nucleotides, the CDR3 is TGTGCCATCAGTGAGGTGGGACGAGGAGGGGCCAACGTCCTGACTTTC.

The sample holds many counts of this clonotype. The chain carries TRBV7-3 and TRBJ2-1, with D perhaps TRBD2 (6 bases). Germline CDR1 is SGHTA and CDR2 is FQGTGA. The germline V and J ends were trimmed by 5 bases and 10 bases, with 15 bases remaining between them. This CDR3 spans 13 amino acids. The CDR3 loop is CASSPSPEGEQFF. CDR3 DNA: TGTGCCAGCAGCCCAAGTCCGGAGGGGGAGCAGTTCTTC.

This clonotype was picked up many times. V and J are TRBV7-8 and TRBJ2-2; 9 bases match TRBD2. J lost 3 bases, V lost 5 bases, and 10 bases had no gene match. The CDR3 consists of 17 residues. Per the germline V gene, CDR1 is SGHVS and CDR2 is FQNEAQ. The CDR3 spells CASSTPSLAGHTGELFF. In DNA, the CDR3 is TGTGCCAGCAGCACGCCTAGTCTAGCGGGACACACCGGGGAGCTGTTTTTT. Full variable domain (missing parts from reference TRBV7-8 and TRBJ2-2): GAGVSQSPRYKVAKRGQDVALRCDPISGHVSLFWYQQALGQGPEFLTYFQNEAQLDKSGLPSDRFFAERPEGSVSTLKIQRTQQEDSAVYLCASSTPSLAGHTGELFFGEGSRLTVL.

CDR3 nucleotide sequence: TGCAGTGCATATACAGAGACCCAAGAGACCCAGTACTTC. Protein: CSAYTETQETQYF. The rearrangement joins TRBV20-1 to TRBJ2-5; unclear D gene. CDR3 length equals 13 residues. Trimming left V 6 bases short and J 1 base short, with 12 bases between. Germline CDR1 DFQATT, CDR2 SNEGSKA (reference sequence).

As regards this clonotype: The junction shows a germline mismatch at one end, possibly a read error. The V call is TRBV7-3, the J call TRBJ2-5, with 10 bases that match TRBD2. CDR1 SGHTA and CDR2 FQGTGA come from the germline V gene. The CDR3 length is 16 residues. The CDR3 nucleotides read TGTGCCAGCAGCCTAACCCGGACTAGCGGACAAGAGACCCAGTACTTC. Protein: CASSLTRTSGQETQYF.

CDR3 sequence: CSARGGVAGRSSYEQYF. In DNA, the CDR3 is TGCAGTGCTAGAGGGGGGGTAGCGGGACGGAGCTCCTACGAGCAGTACTTC. The J gene is TRBJ2-7, the V gene TRBV20-1, with 8 bases identical to TRBD2. The CDR3 is made up of 17 amino acids. V trimming: 1 base; J trimming: 0 bases; junction bases outside the gene matches: 11. Germline V gene sequence: CDR1 DFQATT, CDR2 SNEGSKA (reference sequence).

Concerning this clonotype: This sequence may be a read error, since a much larger clone differs from it by one base. The rearrangement links TRBV28 to TRBJ2-3; D is ambiguous. CDR3 size: 14 residues. Germline V CDR1 and CDR2: MDHEN, SYDVKM. V lost 5 bases and J lost 2, with 11 bases in between. For the CDR3, the DNA is TGTGCCAGCAGTACACATTCGCTCACAGATACGCAGTATTTT. It specifies CASSTHSLTDTQYF. The whole variable domain, remainder taken from reference TRBV28 and TRBJ2-3, is DVKVTQSSRYLVKRTGEKVFLECVQDMDHENMFWYRQDPGLGLRLIYFSYDVKMKEKGDIPEGYSVSREKKERFSLILESASTNQTSMYLCASSTHSLTDTQYFGPGTRLTVL.

This clonotype came up many times. CDR3 in DNA: TGTGCCAGCAGTTTCCGGGACAGGGGAAATGGCTACACCTTC. Amino acids: CASSFRDRGNGYTF. The chain combines TRBV27 with TRBJ1-2; 10 nucleotides line up with TRBD1. J was trimmed by 6 bases and V by 3 bases; bases with no gene match: 4. CDR3 size: 14 residues. Germline CDR1 and CDR2: MNHEY and SMNVEV (reference sequence).

This clonotype showed up many times. The chain has TRBV10-3 and TRBJ2-7, with D perhaps matching TRBD1 or TRBD2 (5 bases each). This CDR3 spans 14 amino acids. Germline CDR1 and CDR2: ENHRY and SYGVKD. V dropped 4 bases and J dropped 3 bases, with 13 bases sitting between them. The CDR3 protein is CAISVGARVYEQYF. The DNA of the CDR3 is TGTGCCATCAGTGTCGGGGCGAGGGTCTACGAGCAGTACTTC.

This chain links TRBV6-2 or TRBV6-3 with TRBJ2-7, with D maybe TRBD1 (5 bases). Germline-derived CDR1 and CDR2 are MNHEY and SVGEGT. The CDR3 is 12 amino acids. The V and J ends lost 6 bases and 7 bases respectively, with 13 bases between them. The chain's CDR3 is CASRQALGEQYF. CDR3 sequence (DNA): TGTGCCAGCAGACAGGCCCTGGGGGAGCAGTACTTC.

This clonotype was detected many times. The J gene is TRBJ2-2, the V gene TRBV7-9, with TRBD1 as a possible D gene (5 bases). Germline loops: CDR1 SEHNR, CDR2 FQNEAQ (reference sequence). There are 13 residues in the CDR3. V lost 5 bases and J 7 bases, leaving 11 bases between the germline ends. The CDR3 bases are TGTGCCAGCAGCCTTCAGGGATACGGGGAGCTGTTTTTT. Amino acids: CASSLQGYGELFF.

This clonotype has a count of ten or more. In DNA, the CDR3 is TGTGCCAGCAGTTCCTCCAGCAGCTCTGGGGCCAACGTCCTGACTTTC. Its protein product is CASSSSSSSGANVLTF. J is TRBJ2-6 and V is TRBV28; D gene ambiguous. The CDR3 loop spans 16 amino acids. CDR1 and CDR2 from the germline V gene are MDHEN and SYDVKM. V was clipped by 4 bases and J by 0 bases, with 10 bases between them.

This clonotype has at least ten counts. CDR3 bases: TGTGCCAGCCGGCTTAGCGGGAGAAGTCGGGAGCTGTTTTTT. The encoded protein is CASRLSGRSRELFF. The chain employs TRBV11-3 and TRBJ2-2; 9 bases are a match to TRBD2. The CDR3 is made up of 14 amino acids. The junction had 10 bases not matched to a gene; V was cut back by 8 bases and J by 9 bases. Germline CDR1 SGHNT, CDR2 YENEEA.